The rows below give T cell receptor beta chains drawn from one sample of a study of blood T cell repertoires in COVID-19. Produced via immunoSEQ multiplex PCR; TCRdb's table is partial and in-frame only. The data show 130,000 to 150,000 clones, with over 70% seen just once and around 6.1% held by the top ten. The sample comprised peripheral blood. Source of these receptors: a man older than 75 with acute or convalescent COVID-19. Each CDR3 is given with its conserved first and last residue. The order of the fields is J gene, clone size, D gene, V gene, CDR3 DNA, CDR3 protein. The D gene is left open where the match is weak. A clone size is listed for some rows: how often the clone was seen (once, few, many), or a class if it is expanded.

TRBJ2-1 NA TRBD1 TRBV7-2 TGTGCCAGCAGAGTGGACAGGTACAATGAGCAGTTCTTC CASRVDRYNEQFF
TRBJ1-5 few TRBD1 TRBV2 TGTGCCAGCAGTCGGACAGGGCCCAATCAGCCCCAGCATTTT CASSRTGPNQPQHF
TRBJ2-1 NA TRBD2 TRBV5-1 TGCGCCAGCAGCTTGGCCCCTAGCGGGAGCTCCTACAATGAGCAGTTCTTC CASSLAPSGSSYNEQFF
TRBJ1-3 NA TRBD1 TRBV5-6 TGTGCCAGCAGCTTGTACAGGGGGAACACCATATATTTT CASSLYRGNTIYF
TRBJ2-7 NA NA TRBV5-4 TGTGCCAGCAGCCCCTCGGGGGTGAGGGAGCAGTACTTC CASSPSGVREQYF
TRBJ2-3 NA NA TRBV9 TGTGCCAGCAGCGCTAACATGGGAGGAGATACGCAGTATTTT CASSANMGGDTQYF
TRBJ1-4 NA NA TRBV28 TGTGCCAGCAGTTTATATCTTGAAAAACTGTTTTTT CASSLYLEKLFF
TRBJ1-6 NA NA TRBV5-5 TGTGCCAGCAGCTTGGAGGGGGTAGGTAATTCACCCCTCCACTTT CASSLEGVGNSPLHF
TRBJ2-7 NA NA TRBV25-1 TGTGCCAGCAGTGGGGGCAGACGGACCTACGAGCAGTACTTC CASSGGRRTYEQYF
TRBJ1-5 NA TRBD1 TRBV28 TGTGCCAGTCGAGGGGGCGGTCAGCCCCAGCATTTT CASRGGGQPQHF
TRBJ2-7 few NA TRBV7-9 TGTGCCAGCAGCTTATCTCCCTCCTACGAGCAGTACTTC CASSLSPSYEQYF
TRBJ2-6 once NA TRBV21-1 TGTGCCAGCAGCAAAGCGCTTATGGACAGTCTTTCTGGGGCCAACGTCCTGACTTTC CASSKALMDSLSGANVLTF
TRBJ2-2 NA NA TRBV27 TGTGCCAGCAGTCCTCCCCCAGGGGCCATAAACACCGGGGAGCTGTTTTTT CASSPPPGAINTGELFF
TRBJ2-7 NA NA TRBV25-1 TGTGCCAGCAGTGAAAATCTAGCGATCGAGCAGTACTTC CASSENLAIEQYF
TRBJ1-2 NA TRBD1 TRBV28 TGTGCCAGCAGTGCCCCCGGCAGGGGGCAGGGCTACACCTTC CASSAPGRGQGYTF
TRBJ2-1 NA TRBD2 TRBV18 TGTGCCAGCTCATCACTCTTAGCGGGAGCCTCCTACAATGAGCAGTTCTTC CASSSLLAGASYNEQFF
TRBJ1-4 NA TRBD1 TRBV7-9 TGTGCCAGCAGCTTAGGAGGGGGCCAAAGCGAAAAACTGTTTTTT CASSLGGGQSEKLFF
TRBJ1-2 NA TRBD1 TRBV6-1 TGTGCCAGCAGTGAAGTGGGGACAGGGTCCCGTGGCTACACCTTC CASSEVGTGSRGYTF
TRBJ2-7 NA NA TRBV9 TGTGCCAGCAGCCCAAATGCAGACTCCTACGAGCAGTACTTC CASSPNADSYEQYF
TRBJ2-7 once NA TRBV28 TGTGCCAGCAGTCCCCCCTGGGAGAGGAGCTCCTACGAGCAGTACTTC CASSPPWERSSYEQYF
TRBJ2-3 NA NA TRBV21-1 TGTGCCAGCAGCAAATTTTCGGGAACCAACCCCAGCACAGATACGCAGTATTTT CASSKFSGTNPSTDTQYF
TRBJ2-2 NA TRBD1 TRBV5-1 TGCGCCAGCAGCTATGACGGACAGGGCGCGACCGGGGAGCTGTTTTTT CASSYDGQGATGELFF
TRBJ1-2 NA TRBD1 TRBV28 TGTGCCAGCAGTGGCCGACAGGGGGGGAGCTATGGCTACACCTTC CASSGRQGGSYGYTF
TRBJ2-7 NA TRBD1 TRBV12-3/TRBV12-4 TGTGCCAGCAGTTTCGGACAGGGAAACGAGCAGTACTTC CASSFGQGNEQYF
TRBJ2-3 NA TRBD2 TRBV7-2 TGTGCCAGCAGCTTAAGAGTAACCCCCGGGACTAGCGGCACAGATACGCAGTATTTT CASSLRVTPGTSGTDTQYF
TRBJ1-6 NA NA TRBV6-1 TGTGCCAGCAGTGGGGCTCCCGCGAGCTCCTATAATTCACCCCTCCACTTT CASSGAPASSYNSPLHF
TRBJ2-3 few NA TRBV19 TGTGCCAGTAGTACCCGACAGGTAAACACAGATACGCAGTATTTT CASSTRQVNTDTQYF
TRBJ1-1 NA NA TRBV7-8 TGTGCCAGCAGCCGCGGCACTGAAGCTTTCTTT CASSRGTEAFF
TRBJ2-3 NA TRBD2 TRBV4-2 TGTGCCAGCAGCCCGCCACGTGGGACTAGCGTTCCAGATACGCAGTATTTT CASSPPRGTSVPDTQYF
TRBJ2-1 NA TRBD1 TRBV5-4 TGTGCCAGCAGGCCGCGGACAGGAAACAATGAGCAGTTCTTC CASRPRTGNNEQFF
TRBJ1-5 NA NA TRBV2 TGTGCCAGCAGTGTGGGGCTCCTCAATCAGCCCCAGCATTTT CASSVGLLNQPQHF
TRBJ1-6 NA TRBD1 TRBV27 TGTGCCAGCAGGACAGGGGGTAACGGTTCACCCCTCCACTTT CASRTGGNGSPLHF
TRBJ2-7 NA TRBD2 TRBV7-2 TGTGCCAGCAGCTTAGGTAGCGGGACTAGCTACGAGCAGTACTTC CASSLGSGTSYEQYF
TRBJ2-1 few NA TRBV28 TGTGCCAGCAGTTTATTTTCCTCCCGTCTGAGTGAGCAGTTCTTC CASSLFSSRLSEQFF
TRBJ1-1 NA NA TRBV27 TGTGCCAGCAGTCCAAGACCTACAGGGAACACTGAAGCTTTCTTT CASSPRPTGNTEAFF
TRBJ1-2 NA TRBD1 TRBV4-2 TGTGCCAGCAGCCAAGATCAGGGGGTCGGCTACACCTTC CASSQDQGVGYTF
TRBJ2-7 NA NA TRBV3-1/TRBV3-2 TGTGCCAGCAGCCCTAGCGCCGGCAACTACGAGCAGTACTTC CASSPSAGNYEQYF
TRBJ2-7 NA TRBD2 TRBV5-5 TGTGCCAGCAGCTTGGCCGGGAGGGTCGAGCAGTACTTC CASSLAGRVEQYF
TRBJ1-3 NA NA TRBV7-6 TGTGCCAGCAGCTCCGCGACAGTTTACGGAAACACCATATATTTT CASSSATVYGNTIYF
TRBJ2-3 few NA TRBV2 TGTGCCAGCAGTGAGAACAGAGACACAGATACGCAGTATTTT CASSENRDTDTQYF